The TCR beta chain described here comes from a study of T cells of healthy individuals. TCRdb reanalysed the 5' RACE reads using MiXCR and keeps one entry per CDR3 protein. The table includes 40,000 to 45,000 distinct CDR3 sequences, about 4.5% detected once. Germline CDR1 is LGHNA and CDR2 is YNFKEQ. With 3 bases removed from V and 5 bases from J, the gap between germline ends came to 19 bases. The CDR3 length is 16 residues. Many counts were recorded for this clonotype. The sequence was obtained from a human donor in good health. The rearrangement links TRBV4-2 to TRBJ2-5, with TRBD1 as a possible D gene (6 bases). The CDR3 region has the DNA TGTGCCAGCAGCCAGGCAAACCAAGGGGGTCTGGAGACCCAGTACTTC. Protein product: CASSQANQGGLETQYF.